These 18 T cell receptor beta chains share one sample of origin, sequenced in a study of T cell clonotyping in hematopoietic cell transplantation. Profiling relied on immunoSEQ multiplex PCR, and the TCRdb table lists in-frame clones only, not all of them. In the table there are about 29,000 clones, approximately 90% of which are singletons. The sample in question was PBMCs, obtained 100 days after allogeneic stem cell transplant. The receptor set was obtained from a female patient in her forties or fifties who had an allogeneic stem cell transplant from a related donor, so the T cells may come from the graft donor. Some clones in this sample may be carry-over from other donors' samples.

The CDR3 here is CANSAVGQGSYEQYF. The DNA of the CDR3 is TGTGCCAATTCCGCGGTCGGGCAGGGCTCCTACGAGCAGTACTTC. The V gene is TRBV25-1, the J gene TRBJ2-7; tentative D call: TRBD1 (5 bases). The ends were cut back, 10 bases at V and 0 bases at J, with 19 bases in the middle. Germline CDR1 reads MGHDK; CDR2 reads SYGVNS. The CDR3 consists of 15 residues.

This clone appeared a single time. This chain connects TRBV9 to TRBJ1-3; TRBD1 aligns across 7 bases. The germline V gene encodes CDR1 SGDLS and CDR2 YYNGEE. Losses at the gene ends were 2 bases for V and 3 bases for J; bases not matched to a gene: 5. This CDR3 has 15 residues. The CDR3 bases are TGTGCCAGCAGCGTGACCGGGACAGATGGAAACACCATATATTTT. Residues: CASSVTGTDGNTIYF.

The rearrangement links TRBV11-2 to TRBJ2-3, with D maybe TRBD1 (6 bases). This CDR3 is 16 amino acids long. The germline V and J ends were trimmed by 6 bases and 0 bases, with 16 bases remaining between them. Looked up from germline, CDR1 is SGHAT and CDR2 is FQNNGV. The CDR3 sequence is CASSLLYQGSTDTQYF. The CDR3 region has the DNA TGTGCCAGCAGTCTTCTTTACCAGGGGAGCACAGATACGCAGTATTTT.

The rearrangement links TRBV29-1 to TRBJ2-5; 10 positions agree with TRBD1. The CDR3 covers 15 residues. Germline V gives CDR1 SQVTM, CDR2 ANQGSEA. V trimming: 7 bases; J trimming: 4 bases; junction bases outside the gene matches: 12. CDR3 residues: CSARQGAEGGETQYF. CDR3 sequence (DNA): TGCAGCGCCAGACAGGGGGCCGAAGGGGGAGAGACCCAGTACTTC.

This chain connects TRBV6-6 to TRBJ2-1; D is uncertain. V lost 8 bases, J lost 2 bases, and 13 bases lay in between. The CDR3 runs to 14 residues. CDR1 and CDR2 (germline): MNHNY, SVGAGI (reference sequence). The CDR3 reads CASGLTGAYNEQFF. The DNA of the CDR3 is TGTGCCAGCGGATTGACTGGAGCCTACAATGAGCAGTTCTTC.

The genes are TRBV19 and TRBJ1-2; TRBD1 agrees at 7 bases. The CDR3 loop spans 13 amino acids. Germline CDR1 LNHDA, CDR2 SQIVND (reference sequence). Trimming took 5 bases from V and 6 from J; bases not matched to a gene: 6. The CDR3 here is CASSRRGKDGYTF. For the CDR3, the DNA is TGTGCCAGTAGTCGCAGGGGGAAGGATGGCTACACCTTC.

V is TRBV5-6 and J is TRBJ1-1; D ambiguous. The CDR3 contains 15 residues. Germline V gene data show CDR1 as SGHDT and CDR2 as YYEEEE. Between the trimmed V and J ends, which lost 1 base and 6 bases, there was a span of 16 bases. CDR3 residues: CASSLNALGMSEAFF. The CDR3, as DNA: TGTGCCAGCAGCTTGAACGCCCTCGGTATGTCTGAAGCTTTCTTT.

The V and J genes are TRBV5-1 and TRBJ2-3; a possible D gene is TRBD1 (5 bases). The germline V gene has CDR1 SGHRS and CDR2 YFSETQ. The V end was cut by 1 base, the J end by 1 base, with 13 bases between. The CDR3 is 16 residues long. Here the CDR3 reads CASSLWQGLGTDTQYF. The CDR3 region has the DNA TGCGCCAGCAGCTTGTGGCAGGGCCTCGGCACAGATACGCAGTATTTT.

The chain recombines TRBV29-1 with TRBJ1-2; no reliable D call. The CDR3 has 16 amino acids. Germline V gene data show CDR1 as SQVTM and CDR2 as ANQGSEA. Trimming shortened V by 3 bases and J by 2 bases, and 19 bases separated the two germline ends. The CDR3 region has the DNA TGCAGCGTTGAGAACCGGCGGACGTCTCGAAACTATGGCTACACCTTC. Protein product: CSVENRRTSRNYGYTF.

This chain uses TRBV2 with TRBJ1-1; D is undetermined. Looked up from germline, CDR1 is SNHLY and CDR2 is FYNNEI. There are 15 residues in the CDR3. Trimming took off 5 bases at V and 0 bases at J, with 13 bases between the two ends. The CDR3 protein is CASSPRSLMNTEAFF. The CDR3 coding sequence is TGTGCCAGCAGTCCCAGGAGTCTTATGAACACTGAAGCTTTCTTT.

The rearrangement links TRBV5-6 to TRBJ1-2; possibly TRBD1 for D (5 bases). V lost 3 bases and J 4 bases, leaving 16 bases between the germline ends. The CDR3 extends over 15 amino acids. CDR1 SGHDT and CDR2 YYEEEE come from the germline V gene. CDR3 nucleotides: TGTGCCAGCAGCTCGCTACCCAGGGAGATCTATGGCTACACCTTC. Translation gives CASSSLPREIYGYTF.

This clone was seen a single time. This chain joins TRBV6-5 and TRBJ1-1, with D possibly matching TRBD1 (6 bases). The V end was cut by 0 bases, the J end by 6 bases, with 11 bases between. The germline CDR1 and CDR2 sequences are MNHEY and SVGAGI. This CDR3 has 14 residues. In DNA form, the CDR3 reads TGTGCCAGCAGTTACTCGCATAGGGGGGCTGAAGCTTTCTTT. Translating it yields CASSYSHRGAEAFF.

J is TRBJ2-7 and V is TRBV5-6, with D perhaps assigned TRBD1 or TRBD2 (5 bases each). The ends were cut back, 1 base at V and 0 bases at J, with 14 bases in the middle. CDR1 and CDR2 from the germline V gene are SGHDT and YYEEEE. The length of the CDR3 is 16 residues. CDR3 loop: CASSLRLGVSSYEQYF. DNA of the CDR3: TGTGCCAGCAGCTTGAGGCTGGGGGTAAGCTCCTACGAGCAGTACTTC.

Details on this clone: At one of its ends the junction is not consistent with the germline gene, which may arise from a read error. CDR3 DNA: TGTGCCAGCAGCCTAGCGACAGGGGGCACTGAAGCTTTCTTT. Translation gives CASSLATGGTEAFF. The chain recombines TRBV7-9 with TRBJ1-1; 9 bases agree with TRBD1. The CDR3 totals 14 residues. Germline V gives CDR1 SEHNR, CDR2 FQNEAQ (reference sequence).

V is TRBV13 and J is TRBJ2-7; 10 positions match TRBD2. Germline loops: CDR1 PRHDT, CDR2 FYEKMQ (reference sequence). The V segment lost 6 bases and the J segment 2 bases; nucleotides outside the gene matches: 10. The length of the CDR3 is 16 residues. The CDR3 DNA is TGTGCCAGCAGTCGAGCGGGGGGGAAAGGGACCTACGAGCAGTACTTC. Translation: CASSRAGGKGTYEQYF.

The gene calls are TRBV9 and TRBJ2-7; tentative D call: TRBD1 (6 bases). CDR1 and CDR2 (germline): SGDLS, YYNGEE. Trimming pared 0 bases from V and 2 bases from J, leaving 9 bases between. The CDR3 has 14 residues. CDR3 bases: TGTGCCAGCAGCGTAGCACAGGGCACCTACGAGCAGTACTTC. It is translated as CASSVAQGTYEQYF.

The chain recombines TRBV7-9 with TRBJ1-2, with no clear D. The CDR3 totals 15 residues. Germline V CDR1 and CDR2: SEHNR, FQNEAQ (reference sequence). V lost 5 bases, J lost 6 bases, and 19 bases lay in between. CDR3: CASSTRGRDGDGYTF. In DNA form, the CDR3 reads TGTGCCAGCAGCACTCGTGGGCGGGATGGGGATGGCTACACCTTC.

This clone appeared a few times. The V call is TRBV6-1, the J call TRBJ2-7; 10 bases are a match to TRBD2. Unmatched junction bases numbered 11, after V lost 5 bases and J lost 7 bases. The germline V gene has CDR1 MNHNS and CDR2 SASEGT. This CDR3 has 15 amino acids. CDR3: CASSTLAGASGEQYF. DNA for the CDR3: TGTGCCAGCAGTACCCTAGCGGGGGCTTCGGGTGAGCAGTACTTC.